This T cell receptor beta chain was found in a study of blood T cells in healthy people across ages. Each donor supplied about 9.6 milliliters of peripheral blood. In this sample, this clonotype turned up many times. The antigen is undetermined. With a J-beta primer mix and a sample-barcoded 5' primer, a second PCR ran 7 to 11 cycles. Each TCR beta cDNA got a 12-nucleotide random molecular identifier. TCRdb passed the 5' RACE reads through MiXCR, listing each CDR3 protein once. This table holds approximately 700,000 distinct CDR3 sequences, 32% found once. Study-wide points: TCR beta diversity was tightly associated with the proportion of naive T cells. Getting older went along with TCR beta diversity per million T cells dropping roughly linearly.

V lost 8 bases and J 6 bases, leaving 11 bases between the germline ends. The CDR3 covers 12 residues. Germline-derived CDR1 and CDR2 are MNHEY and SVGEGT. This rearrangement joins TRBV6-2 or TRBV6-3 to TRBJ1-5; D remains ambiguous. This receptor was obtained from an elderly woman in good health. Specimen: blood. The chain's CDR3 is CASGLTSQPQHF. The DNA of the CDR3 is TGTGCCAGCGGACTAACAAGTCAGCCCCAGCATTTT.